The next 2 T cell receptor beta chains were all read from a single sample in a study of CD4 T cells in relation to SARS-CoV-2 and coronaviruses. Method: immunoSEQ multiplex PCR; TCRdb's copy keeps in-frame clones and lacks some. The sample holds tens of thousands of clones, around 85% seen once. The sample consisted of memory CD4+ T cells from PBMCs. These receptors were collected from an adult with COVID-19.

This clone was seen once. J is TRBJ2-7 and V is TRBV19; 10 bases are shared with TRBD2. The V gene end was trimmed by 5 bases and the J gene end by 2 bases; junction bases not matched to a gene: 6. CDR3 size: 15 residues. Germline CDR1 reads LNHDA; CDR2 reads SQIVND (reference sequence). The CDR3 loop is CASSASGGKTYEQYF. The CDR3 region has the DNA TGTGCCAGTAGTGCTAGCGGGGGAAAGACCTACGAGCAGTACTTC. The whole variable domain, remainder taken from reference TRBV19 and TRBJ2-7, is DGGITQSPKYLFRKEGQNVTLSCEQNLNHDAMYWYRQDPGQGLRLIYYSQIVNDFQKGDIAEGYSVSREKKESFPLTVTSAQKNPTAFYLCASSASGGKTYEQYFGPGTRLTVT.

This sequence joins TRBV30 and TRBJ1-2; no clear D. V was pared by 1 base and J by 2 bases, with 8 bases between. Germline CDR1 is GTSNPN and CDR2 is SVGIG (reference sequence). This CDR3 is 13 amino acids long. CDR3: CAWSELLNYGYTF. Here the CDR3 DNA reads TGTGCCTGGAGTGAGCTATTAAACTATGGCTACACCTTC. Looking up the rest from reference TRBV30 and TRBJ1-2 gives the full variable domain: SQTIHQWPATLVQPVGSPLSLECTVEGTSNPNLYWYRQAAGRGLQLLFYSVGIGQISSEVPQNLSASRPQDRQFILSSKKLLLSDSGFYLCAWSELLNYGYTFGSGTRLTVV.